This T cell receptor (beta chain) was documented in a study of T cell responses to AZD1222 COVID-19 vaccine. Study conclusions and caveats: Donors were largely white British and mainly female; clonal diversity was possibly underestimated.

TCRdb keeps only in-frame clones here, not all; method: immunoSEQ multiplex PCR. The table has about 120,000 clones, about 85% seen once. With regard to this clone: What it binds is not known.

Sequences were derived from peripheral blood, sampled on day 0 of AZD1222 vaccination. The sequence was obtained from an adult in good health.

The CDR3 loop is CASSLPLGGTDTQYF. In nucleotides, the CDR3 is TGTGCCAGCAGCCTGCCGCTGGGGGGCACAGATACGCAGTATTTT. V is TRBV5-4 and J is TRBJ2-3; D is perhaps TRBD1 or TRBD2 (5 bases each). CDR1 and CDR2 (germline): SGHNT, YYREEE (reference sequence). The CDR3 extends over 15 amino acids. Trimming stripped 4 bases from V and 1 base from J, with 13 bases between.